Listed below are T cell receptor beta chains from one sample, sequenced in a study of CD8+ T cells in alopecia areata. This table comes from immunoSEQ multiplex PCR, and its TCRdb copy is limited to in-frame clones, with some not included. This sample carries over 150,000 clones, about 63% of them seen once, and the ten largest clones take 1.7%. Sequences were derived from CD4+ T cells sorted from blood, sampled at week 0. These receptors all come from a human donor with alopecia areata. Both conserved end residues are part of each CDR3. The order of the fields is clone size, D gene, J gene, V gene, CDR3 DNA, CDR3 protein. D genes are given only for firm matches. Some rows mark clone size as missing; the rest say once, few, many or name a class of expanded clone.

clone size: few
D gene: .
J gene: TRBJ2-3
V gene: TRBV7-2
CDR3 DNA: TGTGCCAGCAGCTTAGGTGACGGCTTCCGCACAGATACGCAGTATTTT
CDR3 protein: CASSLGDGFRTDTQYF

clone size: few
D gene: .
J gene: TRBJ1-1
V gene: TRBV29-1
CDR3 DNA: TGCAGCGTTGAAGAAAGCACTGAAGCTTTCTTT
CDR3 protein: CSVEESTEAFF

clone size: .
D gene: TRBD1
J gene: TRBJ1-2
V gene: TRBV6-1
CDR3 DNA: TGTGCCAGCAGTGAAGGGGGGACAGCAAACTATGGCTACACCTTC
CDR3 protein: CASSEGGTANYGYTF

clone size: .
D gene: .
J gene: TRBJ1-1
V gene: TRBV29-1
CDR3 DNA: TGCAGCGTTGAAGCTTACTCTAACACTGAAGCTTTCTTT
CDR3 protein: CSVEAYSNTEAFF

clone size: .
D gene: .
J gene: TRBJ2-7
V gene: TRBV6-1
CDR3 DNA: TGTGCCAGCAGTGAAGCAGTCAAGACCTACGAGCAGTACTTC
CDR3 protein: CASSEAVKTYEQYF

clone size: few
D gene: .
J gene: TRBJ2-7
V gene: TRBV10-3
CDR3 DNA: TGTGCCATCAGTGAGTCGTCCACTTACGGTTACGAGCAGTACTTC
CDR3 protein: CAISESSTYGYEQYF

clone size: many
D gene: .
J gene: TRBJ1-6
V gene: TRBV5-6
CDR3 DNA: TGTGCCAGCAGCCCGGGACGGAATAATTCACCCCTCCACTTT
CDR3 protein: CASSPGRNNSPLHF

clone size: few
D gene: .
J gene: TRBJ2-4
V gene: TRBV27
CDR3 DNA: TGTGCCAGCAGTCCATACACACAAGGAGGGAACATTCAGTACTTC
CDR3 protein: CASSPYTQGGNIQYF

clone size: .
D gene: TRBD1
J gene: TRBJ1-1
V gene: TRBV27
CDR3 DNA: TGTGCCAGCAGTATCACCCATGGACAGGGGTCAACTTTCTTT
CDR3 protein: CASSITHGQGSTFF

clone size: .
D gene: .
J gene: TRBJ1-1
V gene: TRBV5-1
CDR3 DNA: TGCGCCAGCAGTTGGCTCACCGGAGACACTGAAGCTTTCTTT
CDR3 protein: CASSWLTGDTEAFF

clone size: .
D gene: TRBD1
J gene: TRBJ1-1
V gene: TRBV7-8
CDR3 DNA: TGTGCCAGCAGCCCATGGGGACAGGGGAACACTGAAGCTTTCTTT
CDR3 protein: CASSPWGQGNTEAFF

clone size: once
D gene: .
J gene: TRBJ1-1
V gene: TRBV14
CDR3 DNA: TGTGCCAGCTCGGTCCAGGGAAACACTGAAGCTTTCTTT
CDR3 protein: CASSVQGNTEAFF

clone size: few
D gene: .
J gene: TRBJ2-7
V gene: TRBV27
CDR3 DNA: TGTGCCAGCAGTTTATCTCCCCCAGGGGTAGGCTACGAGCAGTACTTC
CDR3 protein: CASSLSPPGVGYEQYF

clone size: .
D gene: .
J gene: TRBJ2-5
V gene: TRBV20-1
CDR3 DNA: TGCAGTGCCAGTCAAGAGACCCAGTACTTC
CDR3 protein: CSASQETQYF

clone size: .
D gene: TRBD2
J gene: TRBJ2-1
V gene: TRBV2
CDR3 DNA: TGTGCCAGCAGTTTGACTAGCGGGGGGGCGTATGAGCAGTTCTTC
CDR3 protein: CASSLTSGGAYEQFF

clone size: .
D gene: .
J gene: TRBJ2-5
V gene: TRBV20-1
CDR3 DNA: TGCAGTGCTGAACAAGAGACCCAGTACTTC
CDR3 protein: CSAEQETQYF

clone size: .
D gene: .
J gene: TRBJ1-4
V gene: TRBV30
CDR3 DNA: TGTGCCTGGAATGCAGGGACGGGAGAAAAACTGTTTTTT
CDR3 protein: CAWNAGTGEKLFF

clone size: .
D gene: .
J gene: TRBJ2-4
V gene: TRBV13
CDR3 DNA: TGTGCCAGCAGCCGCGCAGGGGTTGCCAAAAACATTCAGTACTTC
CDR3 protein: CASSRAGVAKNIQYF

clone size: few
D gene: .
J gene: TRBJ1-2
V gene: TRBV29-1
CDR3 DNA: TGCAGCGTTGAACTGGGGAATGGCTACACCTTC
CDR3 protein: CSVELGNGYTF

clone size: .
D gene: .
J gene: TRBJ2-1
V gene: TRBV30
CDR3 DNA: TGTGCCTGGAGTGGCGGACCCTTCAATGAGCAGTTCTTC
CDR3 protein: CAWSGGPFNEQFF

clone size: .
D gene: TRBD1
J gene: TRBJ1-5
V gene: TRBV30
CDR3 DNA: TGTGCCTGGAGCCCGACAGGGATTAGCAATCAGCCCCAGCATTTT
CDR3 protein: CAWSPTGISNQPQHF

clone size: .
D gene: .
J gene: TRBJ1-2
V gene: TRBV25-1
CDR3 DNA: TGTGCCAGCAGTCCCGGGGGCAGAGCCGCCTATGGCTACACCTTC
CDR3 protein: CASSPGGRAAYGYTF

clone size: many
D gene: TRBD1
J gene: TRBJ2-1
V gene: TRBV19
CDR3 DNA: TGTGCCAGTAGTTCATACCCGGGACAGGGGCACAGGGGCTCCTACAATGAGCAGTTCTTC
CDR3 protein: CASSSYPGQGHRGSYNEQFF

clone size: .
D gene: .
J gene: TRBJ1-6
V gene: TRBV29-1
CDR3 DNA: TGCAGCGCCTCACAGGGTGGGTTGAATTCACCCCTCCACTTT
CDR3 protein: CSASQGGLNSPLHF

clone size: .
D gene: .
J gene: TRBJ2-7
V gene: TRBV29-1
CDR3 DNA: TGCAGCGTTGGAAACGCAGGCCTGGGCGAGCAGTACTTC
CDR3 protein: CSVGNAGLGEQYF

clone size: few
D gene: .
J gene: TRBJ2-5
V gene: TRBV29-1
CDR3 DNA: TGCAGCGGGAGGAGGATACAAGAGACCCAGTACTTC
CDR3 protein: CSGRRIQETQYF

clone size: once
D gene: TRBD1
J gene: TRBJ1-5
V gene: TRBV30
CDR3 DNA: TGTGCCTGGAGTGTCGACAGGGCCAGATCCCCGAACAATCAGCCCCAGCATTTT
CDR3 protein: CAWSVDRARSPNNQPQHF

clone size: few
D gene: TRBD1
J gene: TRBJ1-2
V gene: TRBV30
CDR3 DNA: TGTGCCTGGAGTGTACACAGGGGTGGCTACACCTTC
CDR3 protein: CAWSVHRGGYTF

clone size: .
D gene: .
J gene: TRBJ1-4
V gene: TRBV5-6
CDR3 DNA: TGTGCCAGCCAGGAACAGTTTAATGAAAAACTGTTTTTT
CDR3 protein: CASQEQFNEKLFF

clone size: .
D gene: TRBD2
J gene: TRBJ2-1
V gene: TRBV30
CDR3 DNA: TGTGCCTGGAGTGTACTGAGACTAGCGGGGGGTAAGGAGCAGTTCTTC
CDR3 protein: CAWSVLRLAGGKEQFF

clone size: .
D gene: .
J gene: TRBJ2-1
V gene: TRBV4-3
CDR3 DNA: TGCGCCAGCAGCCAAGATCTGGGGGGGGCTACATATGAGCAGTTCTTC
CDR3 protein: CASSQDLGGATYEQFF

clone size: once
D gene: .
J gene: TRBJ1-6
V gene: TRBV9
CDR3 DNA: TGTGCCAGCAGCCCCCAAGACGGTTATAATTCACCCCTCCACTTT
CDR3 protein: CASSPQDGYNSPLHF

clone size: .
D gene: TRBD2
J gene: TRBJ2-3
V gene: TRBV7-3
CDR3 DNA: TGTGCCAGCAGAACGGGAGGTGGGGCAGATACGCAGTATTTT
CDR3 protein: CASRTGGGADTQYF

clone size: .
D gene: .
J gene: TRBJ2-7
V gene: TRBV29-1
CDR3 DNA: TGCAGCGTTGTTCTCGCAGGAACCGAGCAGTACTTC
CDR3 protein: CSVVLAGTEQYF

clone size: .
D gene: TRBD1
J gene: TRBJ1-1
V gene: TRBV29-1
CDR3 DNA: TGCAGCGTTGACCGACAGGGGATGAACACTGAAGCTTTCTTT
CDR3 protein: CSVDRQGMNTEAFF

clone size: few
D gene: TRBD1
J gene: TRBJ1-1
V gene: TRBV30
CDR3 DNA: TGTGCCTGGAGTACAACAGGGGGCCGGACTGAAGCTTTCTTT
CDR3 protein: CAWSTTGGRTEAFF

clone size: .
D gene: .
J gene: TRBJ2-6
V gene: TRBV30
CDR3 DNA: TGTGCCAGTGGACTTTCTGGGGCCAACGTCCTGACTTTC
CDR3 protein: CASGLSGANVLTF

clone size: .
D gene: .
J gene: TRBJ2-5
V gene: TRBV27
CDR3 DNA: TGTGCCAGCAGAAATGAGCGGATGGAGACCCAGTACTTC
CDR3 protein: CASRNERMETQYF

clone size: .
D gene: .
J gene: TRBJ1-1
V gene: TRBV6-5
CDR3 DNA: TGTGCCAGCAGTTACGGGGGGCAGAACACTGAAGCTTTCTTT
CDR3 protein: CASSYGGQNTEAFF

clone size: .
D gene: TRBD2
J gene: TRBJ2-1
V gene: TRBV29-1
CDR3 DNA: TGCAGCGTTGAGTTACTAGCGGGGGGGCCGAAGGGCTACAATGAGCAGTTCTTC
CDR3 protein: CSVELLAGGPKGYNEQFF

clone size: .
D gene: .
J gene: TRBJ1-1
V gene: TRBV29-1
CDR3 DNA: TGCAGCGCCCAAACCTTTGGGGGGGCAGACACTGAAGCTTTCTTT
CDR3 protein: CSAQTFGGADTEAFF

clone size: .
D gene: .
J gene: TRBJ2-5
V gene: TRBV4-2
CDR3 DNA: TGTGCCAGCAGCCAAGATCAAGCGGCGGAGGAGACCCAGTACTTC
CDR3 protein: CASSQDQAAEETQYF

clone size: few
D gene: TRBD1
J gene: TRBJ1-2
V gene: TRBV10-3
CDR3 DNA: TGTGCCATCAGTGAGGGGACAGGACCTAACTATGGCTACACCTTC
CDR3 protein: CAISEGTGPNYGYTF

clone size: .
D gene: .
J gene: TRBJ1-5
V gene: TRBV27
CDR3 DNA: TGTGCCAGCAGTCTCAATCTAGACAGGTCGGGGCAGCCCCAGCATTTT
CDR3 protein: CASSLNLDRSGQPQHF

clone size: .
D gene: .
J gene: TRBJ2-1
V gene: TRBV29-1
CDR3 DNA: TGCAGCGTTGTAATATCGCGGCGGGGAAGGGTTGTTGAGCAGTTCTTC
CDR3 protein: CSVVISRRGRVVEQFF

clone size: .
D gene: TRBD2
J gene: TRBJ2-4
V gene: TRBV5-1
CDR3 DNA: TGCGCCAGCAGCCTCTCAACTAGCGGGGGGCTGGGAAACATTCAGTACTTC
CDR3 protein: CASSLSTSGGLGNIQYF

clone size: few
D gene: TRBD1
J gene: TRBJ1-5
V gene: TRBV18
CDR3 DNA: TGTGCCAGCTCATCATCAGGACAGGGCCAGCCCCAGCATTTT
CDR3 protein: CASSSSGQGQPQHF

clone size: .
D gene: TRBD2
J gene: TRBJ2-1
V gene: TRBV30
CDR3 DNA: TGTGCCTGGATCCGAGCGGGGGGGCCAGGTGAGCAGTTCTTC
CDR3 protein: CAWIRAGGPGEQFF

clone size: .
D gene: .
J gene: TRBJ2-1
V gene: TRBV25-1
CDR3 DNA: TGTGCCAGCAGTGAGGCCGGGGGTAATGAGCAGTTCTTC
CDR3 protein: CASSEAGGNEQFF